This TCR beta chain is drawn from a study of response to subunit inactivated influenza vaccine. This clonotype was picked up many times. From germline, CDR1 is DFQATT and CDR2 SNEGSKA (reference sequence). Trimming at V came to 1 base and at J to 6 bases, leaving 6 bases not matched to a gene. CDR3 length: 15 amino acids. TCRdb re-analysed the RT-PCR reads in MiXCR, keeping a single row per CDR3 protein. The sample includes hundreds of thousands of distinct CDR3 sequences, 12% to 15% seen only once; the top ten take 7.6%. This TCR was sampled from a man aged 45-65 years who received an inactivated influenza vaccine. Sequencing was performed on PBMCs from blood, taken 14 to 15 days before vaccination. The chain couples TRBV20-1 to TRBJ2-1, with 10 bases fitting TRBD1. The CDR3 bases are TGCAGTGCTAGAGTAGGGACAGGGGTCACCAATGAGCAGTTCTTC. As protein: CSARVGTGVTNEQFF.